This T cell receptor beta chain was retrieved from a study of T cell responses to AZD1222 COVID-19 vaccine (dated by TCRdb to about 2021). Context from the whole study: A total of around 240 trial participants underwent TCR sequencing, of whom 200 to 220 had received two doses of AZD1222 and some 25 had received two doses of the MenACWY control vaccine. Trial participants were enrolled into age subgroups of 18-55, 56-69 and 70-plus years, which contained around 150, 28 and 57 TCR-sequenced participants, respectively. What the study reported, not specific to this receptor: The 56-69-year group was small, and its depth increase did not reach significance, likely because of low power. After two AZD1222 doses, spike-specific TCR breadth and depth were significantly higher than at day 0 and than in MenACWY recipients. Vaccine-associated CD4 TCRs spanned the whole spike protein, with dominant responses in regions 160-218 and 743-854. Reportedly, almost half of the unique spike-specific TCRs recognized epitopes lying outside the regions that are mutated in the B.1.351 and B.1.1.7 variants. No day 14 peak-response samples were available, so repertoires were characterized only after the peak T cell response. Only five to seven AZD1222 recipients were SARS-CoV-2 seropositive at baseline, limiting conclusions about previously exposed vaccinees. Participants were mostly white British, with more females than males. The authors suggested clonal diversity may have been underestimated.

For this clone: Its antigen is not yet known. It has no much larger one-base neighbor in the sample; base qualities were not kept.

The sample's time point label, decoded: about 28 days (+/-7) after the second vaccine dose. AZD1222 recipients with second doses at about 4 weeks or about 12 weeks were pooled, because spike-specific TCR depth and breadth did not differ between schedules. Vaccinee samples came from UK trials COV001 and COV002, including a single-blind randomized controlled phase 2/3 trial of AZD1222 (ChAdOx1 nCoV-19) in healthy adults. Trial participant PBMC samples were collected at day 0 and day 28 after the second dose for TCRbeta chain sequencing. The CDR3 regions of human TCRbeta chains were analyzed by immunosequencing. Regarding the original processing steps: TCRs in the repertoires were compared against a reference library of SARS-CoV-2-specific TCRs that had been generated with the MIRA antigen-specificity platform. Breadth was defined as the fraction of unique TCRs that were SARS-CoV-2-associated, and depth was defined as the fraction of total T cells that were SARS-CoV-2-associated. Each spike-specific TCR was assigned to its reactive spike region and to a CD4 or CD8 class using the MIRA data. Log10-transformed breadth and depth values were compared by one-way ANOVA with Sidak's multiple comparisons tests. TCRdb carries this immuneACCESS record with in-frame sequences only. Its versions omit some clonotypes, under half of them owing to an unresolved V gene in the studies checked, with the rest unexplained. The DNA was the basis for D and trimming; V, J and clone size are from that table. For this sample there are roughly 170,000 clones; roughly 94% appear just once. More than 1.5% of the sample belongs to the ten largest clones.

For CDR1 and CDR2, the germline V gene (reference sequence) lists LNHDA and SQIVND. V is shortened by 5 bases, J by 5 bases, and the region joining them spans 10 bases. Including the terminal cysteine and phenylalanine, the CDR3 comprises 13 residues. Just CDR3 DNA is preserved here, 39 bases in frame from base 1. The material sequenced was peripheral blood, taken 28 days after the second AZD1222 dose. The TCR comes from an adult who received the AZD1222 COVID-19 vaccine. The chain links TRBV19 with TRBJ1-5; the D segment could be TRBD1, given 5 matching bases. The DNA reads TGTGCCAGTAGTGACCAGGGAGATCAGCCCCAGCATTTT. The resulting protein is CASSDQGDQPQHF.